The 5 T cell receptor beta chains given below trace back to one sample, sequenced in a study of cytomegalovirus exposure and HLA in healthy donors. The PCR ran on 60 Vbeta and 13 Jbeta primers. Profiled with immunoSEQ multiplex PCR; TCRdb holds only in-frame clones, not every one. The table shows approximately 280,000 clones, with over 85% occurring only once. The sequenced sample consisted of PBMCs. The source of these receptors is a woman in her late teens or twenties in good health and CMV-seronegative.

This sequence joins TRBV6-5 and TRBJ1-1; D is undetermined. The germline V gene encodes CDR1 MNHEY and CDR2 SVGAGI. Trimming shortened V by 7 bases and J by 4 bases, and 10 bases separated the two germline ends. The CDR3 runs 12 residues. This CDR3 is CASKTVATEAFF. The CDR3 DNA follows: TGTGCCAGCAAAACGGTAGCCACTGAAGCTTTCTTT.

The V and J genes are TRBV23-1 and TRBJ1-1; no clear D gene. TRBV23-1 is labeled an ORF, and its function is uncertain. This CDR3 region has 13 residues. The V and J ends lost 0 bases and 7 bases respectively, with 9 bases between them. The CDR3 loop is CASSQSKELEAFF. As DNA, the CDR3 is TGCGCCAGCAGTCAATCTAAGGAGCTTGAAGCTTTCTTT.

The rearrangement links TRBV19 to TRBJ2-7; 9 bases line up with TRBD1. The germline V gene encodes CDR1 LNHDA and CDR2 SQIVND (reference sequence). This CDR3 spans 16 amino acids. With 3 bases clipped from V and 0 bases from J, the junction kept 6 bases outside the gene matches. The CDR3 protein is CASSIGGQGHSYEQYF. The CDR3 region has the DNA TGTGCCAGTAGTATCGGTGGACAGGGGCACTCCTACGAGCAGTACTTC.

This clone was picked up a small number of times. Here the CDR3 reads CASSWYGTYEQYF. CDR3 DNA sequence: TGTGCCAGCAGTTGGTACGGTACCTACGAGCAGTACTTC. The V gene is TRBV27, the J gene TRBJ2-7; unclear D gene. CDR1 and CDR2 (germline): MNHEY, SMNVEV (reference sequence). This CDR3 comprises 13 residues. V gave up 4 bases and J gave up 2 bases, with 9 bases separating them.

This rearrangement joins TRBV11-3 to TRBJ2-2; no firm D call. Trimming pared 1 base from V and 6 bases from J, leaving 6 bases between. Germline CDR1 reads SGHNT; CDR2 reads YENEEA. The CDR3 spans 13 residues. CDR3 sequence: CASSLGSAGELFF. Here the CDR3 DNA reads TGTGCCAGCAGCTTAGGGTCAGCCGGGGAGCTGTTTTTT.